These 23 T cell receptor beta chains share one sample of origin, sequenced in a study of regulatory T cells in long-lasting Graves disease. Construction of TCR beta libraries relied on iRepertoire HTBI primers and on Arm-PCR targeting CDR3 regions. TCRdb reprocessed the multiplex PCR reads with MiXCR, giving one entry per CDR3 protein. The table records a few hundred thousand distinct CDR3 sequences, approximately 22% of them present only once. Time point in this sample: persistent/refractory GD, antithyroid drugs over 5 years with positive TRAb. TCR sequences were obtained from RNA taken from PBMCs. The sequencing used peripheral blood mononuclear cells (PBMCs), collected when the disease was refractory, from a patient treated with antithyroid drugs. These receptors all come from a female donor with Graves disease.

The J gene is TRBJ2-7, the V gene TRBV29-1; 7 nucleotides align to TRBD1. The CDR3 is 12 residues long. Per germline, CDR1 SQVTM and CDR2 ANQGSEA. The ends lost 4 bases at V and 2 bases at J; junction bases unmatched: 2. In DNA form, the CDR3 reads TGCAGCGTTGCAGGGGGTACCTACGAGCAGTACTTC. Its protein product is CSVAGGTYEQYF.

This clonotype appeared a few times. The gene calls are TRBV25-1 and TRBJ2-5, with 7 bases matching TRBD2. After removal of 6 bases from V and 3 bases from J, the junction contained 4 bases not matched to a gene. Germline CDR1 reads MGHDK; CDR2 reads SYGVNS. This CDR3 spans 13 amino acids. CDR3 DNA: TGTGCCAGCAGGTCCGCGGGGGAAGAGACCCAGTACTTC. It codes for CASRSAGEETQYF.

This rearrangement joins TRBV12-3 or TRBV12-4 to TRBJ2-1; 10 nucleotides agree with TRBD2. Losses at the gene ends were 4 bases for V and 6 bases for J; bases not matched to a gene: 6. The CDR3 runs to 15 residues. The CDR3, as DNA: TGTGCCAGCAGTTCTGGACTAGCGGTGATCAATGAGCAGTTCTTC. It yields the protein CASSSGLAVINEQFF.

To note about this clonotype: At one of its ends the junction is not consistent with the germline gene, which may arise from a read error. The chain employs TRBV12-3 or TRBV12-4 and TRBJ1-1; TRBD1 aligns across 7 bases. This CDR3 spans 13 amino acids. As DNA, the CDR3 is TGTGCCAGCAGTGTGGGACAGTCCACTGAAGCTTCCTTT. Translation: CASSVGQSTEASF.

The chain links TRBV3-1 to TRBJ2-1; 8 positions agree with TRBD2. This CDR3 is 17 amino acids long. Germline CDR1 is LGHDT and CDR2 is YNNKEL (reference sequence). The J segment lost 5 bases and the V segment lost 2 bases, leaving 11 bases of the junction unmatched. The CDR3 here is CASSQRGWGGRNNEQFF. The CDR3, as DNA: TGTGCCAGCAGCCAACGAGGGTGGGGCGGGAGGAACAATGAGCAGTTCTTC.

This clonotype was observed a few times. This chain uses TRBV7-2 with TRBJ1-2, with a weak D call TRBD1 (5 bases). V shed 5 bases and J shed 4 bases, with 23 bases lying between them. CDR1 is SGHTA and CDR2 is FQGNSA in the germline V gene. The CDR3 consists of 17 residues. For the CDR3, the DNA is TGTGCCAGCAGCCTGGCTCAGAGTTGGGTCGGGGGCTATGGCTACACCTTC. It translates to CASSLAQSWVGGYGYTF. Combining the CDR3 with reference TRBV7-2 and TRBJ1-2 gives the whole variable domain GAGVSQSPSNKVTEKGKDVELRCDPISGHTALYWYRQSLGQGLEFLIYFQGNSAPDKSGLPSDRFSAERTGGSVSTLTIQRTQQEDSAVYLCASSLAQSWVGGYGYTFGSGTRLTVV.

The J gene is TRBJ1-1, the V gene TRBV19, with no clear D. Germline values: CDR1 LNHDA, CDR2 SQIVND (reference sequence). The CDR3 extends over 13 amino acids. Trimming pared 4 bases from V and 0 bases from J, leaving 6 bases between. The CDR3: CASSTQLNTEAFF. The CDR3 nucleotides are TGTGCCAGTAGTACACAGCTGAACACTGAAGCTTTCTTT. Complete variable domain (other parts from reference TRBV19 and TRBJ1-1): DGGITQSPKYLFRKEGQNVTLSCEQNLNHDAMYWYRQDPGQGLRLIYYSQIVNDFQKGDIAEGYSVSREKKESFPLTVTSAQKNPTAFYLCASSTQLNTEAFFGQGTRLTVV.

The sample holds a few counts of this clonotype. CDR3 loop: CAWSKGLGAGELFF. CDR3 bases: TGTGCCTGGAGTAAGGGACTTGGGGCCGGGGAGCTGTTTTTT. The rearrangement links TRBV30 to TRBJ2-2; D is possibly TRBD2 (6 bases). The CDR3 length is 14 residues. V gave up 2 bases and J gave up 6 bases, with 13 bases separating them. Germline CDR1 GTSNPN, CDR2 SVGIG (reference sequence). Using reference TRBV30 and TRBJ2-2 for the parts outside the CDR3, the full variable domain is SQTIHQWPATLVQPVGSPLSLECTVEGTSNPNLYWYRQAAGRGLQLLFYSVGIGQISSEVPQNLSASRPQDRQFILSSKKLLLSDSGFYLCAWSKGLGAGELFFGEGSRLTVL.

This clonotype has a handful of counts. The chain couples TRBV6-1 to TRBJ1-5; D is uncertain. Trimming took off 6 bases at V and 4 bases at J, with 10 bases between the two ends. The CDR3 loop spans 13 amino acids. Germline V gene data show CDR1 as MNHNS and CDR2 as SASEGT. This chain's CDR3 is CASRRVLNQPQHF. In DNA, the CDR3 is TGTGCCAGCAGGCGGGTTTTAAATCAGCCCCAGCATTTT.

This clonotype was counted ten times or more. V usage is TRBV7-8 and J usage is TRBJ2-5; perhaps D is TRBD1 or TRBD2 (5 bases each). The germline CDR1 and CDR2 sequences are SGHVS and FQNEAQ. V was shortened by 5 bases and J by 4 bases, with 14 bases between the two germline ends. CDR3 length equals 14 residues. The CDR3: CASSLGAPPETQYF. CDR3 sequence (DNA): TGTGCCAGCAGCCTCGGGGCCCCCCCAGAGACCCAGTACTTC.

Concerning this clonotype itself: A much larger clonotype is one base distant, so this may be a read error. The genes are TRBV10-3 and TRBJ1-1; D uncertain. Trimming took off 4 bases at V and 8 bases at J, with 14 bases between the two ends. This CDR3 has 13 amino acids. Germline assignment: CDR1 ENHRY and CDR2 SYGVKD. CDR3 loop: CAISVSEQNEAFF. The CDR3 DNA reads TGTGCCATCAGTGTCTCGGAACAGAACGAAGCTTTCTTT.

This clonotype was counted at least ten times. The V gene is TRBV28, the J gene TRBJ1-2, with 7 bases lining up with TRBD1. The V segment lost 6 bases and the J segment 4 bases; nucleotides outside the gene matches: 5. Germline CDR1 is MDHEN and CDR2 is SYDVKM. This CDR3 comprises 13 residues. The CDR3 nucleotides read TGTGCCAGCAGCCAGGGACAGTCCTATGGCTACACCTTC. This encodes CASSQGQSYGYTF.

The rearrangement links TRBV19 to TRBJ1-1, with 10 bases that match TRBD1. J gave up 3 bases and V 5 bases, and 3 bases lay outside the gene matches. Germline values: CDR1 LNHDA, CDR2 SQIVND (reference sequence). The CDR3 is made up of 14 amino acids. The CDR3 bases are TGTGCCAGTAGTCGAGGACAGGGGGACACTGAAGCTTTCTTT. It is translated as CASSRGQGDTEAFF.

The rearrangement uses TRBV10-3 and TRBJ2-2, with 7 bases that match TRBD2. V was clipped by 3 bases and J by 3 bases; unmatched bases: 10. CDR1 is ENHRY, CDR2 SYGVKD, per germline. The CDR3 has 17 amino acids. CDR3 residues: CAISDSKGLLYTGELFF. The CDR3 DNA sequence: TGTGCCATCAGTGATAGTAAGGGACTACTTTACACCGGGGAGCTGTTTTTT.

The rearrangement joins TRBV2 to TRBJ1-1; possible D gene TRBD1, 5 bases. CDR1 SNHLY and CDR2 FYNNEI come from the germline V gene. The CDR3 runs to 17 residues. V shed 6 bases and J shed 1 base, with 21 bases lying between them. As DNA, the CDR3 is TGTGCCAGCAGGGCACGGGAGGGGCTGATAACGAACACTGAAGCTTTCTTT. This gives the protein CASRAREGLITNTEAFF. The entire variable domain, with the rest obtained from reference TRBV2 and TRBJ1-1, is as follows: EPEVTQTPSHQVTQMGQEVILRCVPISNHLYFYWYRQILGQKVEFLVSFYNNEISEKSEIFDDQFSVERPDGSNFTLKIRSTKLEDSAMYFCASRAREGLITNTEAFFGQGTRLTVV.

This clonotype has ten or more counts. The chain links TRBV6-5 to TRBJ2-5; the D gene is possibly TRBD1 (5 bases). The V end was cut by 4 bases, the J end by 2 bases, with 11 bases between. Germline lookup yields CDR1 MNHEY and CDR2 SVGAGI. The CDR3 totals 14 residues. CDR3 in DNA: TGTGCCAGCAGTTCTACGACAGATCAAGAGACCCAGTACTTC. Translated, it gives CASSSTTDQETQYF.

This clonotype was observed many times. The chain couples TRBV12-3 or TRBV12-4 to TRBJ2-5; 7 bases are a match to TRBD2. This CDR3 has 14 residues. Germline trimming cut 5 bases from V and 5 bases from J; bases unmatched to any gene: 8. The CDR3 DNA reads TGTGCCAGCAGTCTGCAGGGAGGGATCGAGACCCAGTACTTC. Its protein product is CASSLQGGIETQYF.

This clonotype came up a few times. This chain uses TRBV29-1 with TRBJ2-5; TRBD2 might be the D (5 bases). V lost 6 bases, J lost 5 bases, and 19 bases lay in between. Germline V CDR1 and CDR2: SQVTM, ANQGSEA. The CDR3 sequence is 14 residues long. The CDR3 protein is CSVPLAFYGETQYF. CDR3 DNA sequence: TGCAGCGTCCCGCTAGCCTTTTACGGGGAGACCCAGTACTTC.

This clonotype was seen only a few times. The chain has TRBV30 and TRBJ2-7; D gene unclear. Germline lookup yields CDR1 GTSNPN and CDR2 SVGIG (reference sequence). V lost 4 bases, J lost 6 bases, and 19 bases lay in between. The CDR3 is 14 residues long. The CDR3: CAWTSPPGQTEQYF. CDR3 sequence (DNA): TGTGCCTGGACCTCCCCGCCCGGTCAGACCGAGCAGTACTTC. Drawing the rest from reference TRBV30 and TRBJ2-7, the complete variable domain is SQTIHQWPATLVQPVGSPLSLECTVEGTSNPNLYWYRQAAGRGLQLLFYSVGIGQISSEVPQNLSASRPQDRQFILSSKKLLLSDSGFYLCAWTSPPGQTEQYFGPGTRLTVT.

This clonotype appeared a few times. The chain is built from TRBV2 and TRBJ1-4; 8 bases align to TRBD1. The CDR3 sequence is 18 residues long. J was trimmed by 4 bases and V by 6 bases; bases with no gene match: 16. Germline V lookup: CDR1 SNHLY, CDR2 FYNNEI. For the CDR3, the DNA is TGTGCCAGCAGGGACGACAGGGGATATGGCCCAATTAATGAAAAACTGTTTTTT. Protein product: CASRDDRGYGPINEKLFF.

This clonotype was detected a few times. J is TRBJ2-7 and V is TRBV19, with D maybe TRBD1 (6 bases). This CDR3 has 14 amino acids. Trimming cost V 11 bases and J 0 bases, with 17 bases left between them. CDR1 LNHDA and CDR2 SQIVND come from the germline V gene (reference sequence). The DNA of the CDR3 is TGTGCCTCAAGTATAGAACAGGGCTCCTACGAGCAGTACTTC. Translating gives CASSIEQGSYEQYF.

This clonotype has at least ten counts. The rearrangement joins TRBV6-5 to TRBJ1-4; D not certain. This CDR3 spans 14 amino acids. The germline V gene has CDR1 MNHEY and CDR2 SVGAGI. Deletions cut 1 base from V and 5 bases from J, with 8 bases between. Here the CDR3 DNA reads TGTGCCAGCAGTTACTTAGGAGAGAATGAAAAACTGTTTTTT. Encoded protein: CASSYLGENEKLFF.

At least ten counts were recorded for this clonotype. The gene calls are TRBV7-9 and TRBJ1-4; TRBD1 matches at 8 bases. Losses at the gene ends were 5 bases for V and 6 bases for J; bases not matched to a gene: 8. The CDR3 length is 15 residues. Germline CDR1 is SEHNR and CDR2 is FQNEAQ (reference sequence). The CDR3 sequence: CASSGGQGVDEKLFF. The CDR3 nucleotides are TGTGCCAGCAGCGGCGGACAGGGCGTAGATGAAAAACTGTTTTTT.